The sample holds many counts of the clone carrying this T cell receptor (beta chain). Its antigen is currently unknown. This sample was taken from a study of CD8 T cells in ankylosing spondylitis. General study points: Typical of ankylosing spondylitis blood, it appeared, was a TCR beta motif of roughly eight highly homologous variants. From matched ankylosing spondylitis synovial fluid, disease-linked clones were reportedly recovered at significantly enriched levels.

Using quantitative 5'-RACE with molecular barcodes, the authors made TCR beta libraries. TCRdb reprocessed the 5' RACE reads via MiXCR and lists one record per CDR3 protein. The repertoire holds approximately 350,000 distinct CDR3 sequences, approximately 14% seen once, with 1.1% in the top ten. The V gene lost 3 bases and the J gene lost 0 bases, with 15 bases spanning the gap. Germline loops: CDR1 SGHRS, CDR2 YFSETQ. CDR3 length equals 16 residues. This TCR came from a male donor with ankylosing spondylitis or in good health (not recorded which). The genes are TRBV5-1 and TRBJ1-2; D gene unclear. The sequencing sample was made of blood, either unsorted or a sorted T cell fraction (not recorded which). CDR3 bases: TGCGCCAGCAGCTCGGAGTCCGGGAGCCCTAACTATGGCTACACCTTC. Its protein product is CASSSESGSPNYGYTF.